This T cell receptor beta chain was retrieved from a study of beta chain features in type 1 diabetes. The study reverse transcribed the entire isolated RNA, so it sequenced expressed TCRB transcripts. This table comes from immunoSEQ multiplex PCR, and its TCRdb copy is limited to in-frame clones, with some not included. The sample lists about 620,000 clones, 15% to 18% occurring once. CDR3 length equals 15 residues. V gave up 0 bases and J gave up 1 base, with 7 bases separating them. Germline CDR1 and CDR2: SGDLS and YYNGEE. This clone turned up a few times. Distinct nucleotide sequences in the sample also encode this CDR3.

The receptor was derived from a man in his late teens or twenties in good health. The rearrangement links TRBV9 to TRBJ2-2; D gene ambiguous. The sequenced material came from naive CD4+ T cells from blood. The CDR3 spells CASSVGSGNTGELFF. The CDR3 nucleotides read TGTGCCAGCAGCGTAGGATCTGGGAACACCGGGGAGCTGTTTTTT.